These T cell receptor beta chains were read from a single sample in a study of T-cell memory formation after mild COVID-19. From the 5' RACE reads, TCRdb called clonotypes with MiXCR, one entry per CDR3 protein. The sample holds some 440,000 distinct CDR3 sequences; around 25% are singletons and the top ten take approximately 12%. The sequenced sample consisted of PBMCs or a T cell subset sorted from them (not recorded which). All receptors come from an adult woman who had mild COVID-19 (a few samples of this study predate the infection). Cell type and time point are not known. CDR3s include the opening cysteine and the closing phenylalanine or tryptophan. D genes are given only for firm matches. The listing skips clone size in some rows; elsewhere it reads once, few, many or a size class.

d_call clone_size j_call v_call cdr3_nt cdr3_aa
TRBD2 NA TRBJ2-2 TRBV7-9 TGTGCCAGCAGCCCGACTAGCGGGGCGAACACCGGGGAGCTGTTTTTT CASSPTSGANTGELFF
NA NA TRBJ2-3 TRBV7-3 TGTGCCAGCAGCTTAACCGCACTAGCCACAGATACGCAGTATTTT CASSLTALATDTQYF
TRBD1 few TRBJ1-2 TRBV5-4 TGTGCCAGCAGCGGGACAGGGGTTAACTATGGCTACACCTTC CASSGTGVNYGYTF
NA NA TRBJ2-3 TRBV6-1 TGTGCCAGCACCTCACAGGGAATCGGCACAGATACGCAGTATTTT CASTSQGIGTDTQYF
NA few TRBJ2-3 TRBV6-4 TGTGCCAGCAGTGAGCAGCCCACAGATACGCAGTATTTT CASSEQPTDTQYF
TRBD1 NA TRBJ2-2 TRBV5-1 TGCGCCAGCAGCTTTTCGGGACAGGCGAACACCGGGGAGCTGTTTTTT CASSFSGQANTGELFF
TRBD2 NA TRBJ2-7 TRBV7-2 TGTGCCAGCAGGGCGACTAGCGGGAGGGCCTACGAGCAGTACTTC CASRATSGRAYEQYF
TRBD2 NA TRBJ2-1 TRBV12-3/TRBV12-4 TGTGCCAGCGAGCAGCGGGGCGGTGGGTCCTACAATGAGCAGTTCTTC CASEQRGGGSYNEQFF
TRBD1 many TRBJ2-6 TRBV12-3/TRBV12-4 TGTGCCAGCACCCCACCCCGGGACAGGGGGCGCGGGGCCAACGTCCTGACTTTC CASTPPRDRGRGANVLTF
TRBD1 many TRBJ2-7 TRBV5-1 TGCGCCAGCAGCTTATGGGACAGTACCTACGAGCAGTACTTC CASSLWDSTYEQYF
TRBD2 NA TRBJ2-2 TRBV14 TGTGCCAGCAGCTTTACAAGGGTGATGGCGGGAGTGAGCACCGGGGAGCTGTTTTTT CASSFTRVMAGVSTGELFF
NA NA TRBJ2-7 TRBV2 TGTGCCAGCAGTGTGGAGGGAACCTACGAGCAGTACTTC CASSVEGTYEQYF
NA NA TRBJ2-4 TRBV4-3 TGCGCCAGCAGCCCTACGACAGTGACAGCCAAAAACATTCAGTACTTC CASSPTTVTAKNIQYF
TRBD1 few TRBJ2-7 TRBV5-1 TGCGCCAGCAGCTTGGGACCCGGGACAGGGAACTACGAGCAGTACTTC CASSLGPGTGNYEQYF
NA NA TRBJ1-2 TRBV6-5 TGTGCCAGCAGTTACACGGGGGTGGACAGCTACACCTTC CASSYTGVDSYTF
NA many TRBJ1-3 TRBV4-1 TGCGCCAGCAGGAAAGCCCTGGATCAATCTGGAAACACCATATATTTT CASRKALDQSGNTIYF
NA NA TRBJ1-1 TRBV18 TGTGCCAGCTCACCCATAGGGGAGAACACTGAAGCTTTCTTT CASSPIGENTEAFF
NA NA TRBJ1-1 TRBV7-9 TGTGCCAGCAGCTCCGCCGTCTCGCCCAGGGGCACTGAAGCTTTCTTT CASSSAVSPRGTEAFF